The source of this T cell receptor beta chain is a study of vaccination and CD4 T cells after COVID-19. Study in general: The cells were exposed to overlapping spike peptides originating from SARS-CoV-2, HCoV-NL63, HCoV-OC43 and HCoV-229E for stimulation. Control cultures were given a CEFX pool, an HIV-1 Nef pool, or no peptide. Findings of the study overall: Recorded median SARS-CoV-2-reactive clonotype numbers increased from about 20 to 38 without reaching significance.

CDR1 and CDR2 (germline): DFQATT, SNEGSKA (reference sequence). The germline V and J ends were trimmed by 1 base and 9 bases, with 19 bases remaining between them. There are 15 residues in the CDR3. With the Oncomine TCR Beta short-read assay, DNA from cultured CD4+ T cells was sequenced. TCRdb independently ran MiXCR on the PCR reads; one entry per CDR3 protein. The repertoire consists of roughly 4,900 distinct CDR3 sequences, with about 31% occurring once and the leading ten covering about a third. Relative to its sample, this clonotype is medium-sized. Its matching antigen is unknown. Treatment of the sample: approximately nine-day PBMC culture with coronavirus spike peptide pools or control peptides (ViraFEST assay).

The sequence came from a human donor who had recovered from COVID-19. V is TRBV20-1 and J is TRBJ1-5; D is uncertain. The specimen was CD4+ T cells from blood, cultured in vitro. The CDR3 loop reads CSARVHPGSRGPQHF. In nucleotides, the CDR3 is TGCAGTGCTAGAGTCCACCCGGGCAGCCGAGGGCCCCAGCATTTT.